This TCR beta chain appears in the sequencing data of a study of a mutant IDH1 vaccine in newly diagnosed glioma. V was pared by 6 bases and J by 5 bases, with 20 bases between. Germline lookup yields CDR1 MNHEY and CDR2 SVGAGI. This CDR3 contains 15 residues. This clone has a single count. Antigen unknown. This sample's time point: week 5, during vaccination. Each dose of the vaccine consisted of 300 ug of mutant IDH1 20-mer peptide, with topical imiquimod. There were new WHO grade 3 or 4 astrocytomas in the donors, and these were IDH1-mutant and ATRX-lost. Clones were read by immunoSEQ multiplex PCR, and TCRdb kept only the in-frame ones, dropping some. The sample holds around 34,000 clones, about three fifths seen once.

The rearrangement uses TRBV6-5 and TRBJ2-7, with a tentative D call TRBD2 (7 bases). The clonotype was recovered from a woman younger than 35 with glioma. The input for sequencing was PBMCs, taken from a glioma patient whose treatment included an IDH1 peptide vaccine. DNA for the CDR3: TGTGCCAGCAGCCCGGGGAGGGGGAGTCCCAACGAGCAGTACTTC. Translated: CASSPGRGSPNEQYF.